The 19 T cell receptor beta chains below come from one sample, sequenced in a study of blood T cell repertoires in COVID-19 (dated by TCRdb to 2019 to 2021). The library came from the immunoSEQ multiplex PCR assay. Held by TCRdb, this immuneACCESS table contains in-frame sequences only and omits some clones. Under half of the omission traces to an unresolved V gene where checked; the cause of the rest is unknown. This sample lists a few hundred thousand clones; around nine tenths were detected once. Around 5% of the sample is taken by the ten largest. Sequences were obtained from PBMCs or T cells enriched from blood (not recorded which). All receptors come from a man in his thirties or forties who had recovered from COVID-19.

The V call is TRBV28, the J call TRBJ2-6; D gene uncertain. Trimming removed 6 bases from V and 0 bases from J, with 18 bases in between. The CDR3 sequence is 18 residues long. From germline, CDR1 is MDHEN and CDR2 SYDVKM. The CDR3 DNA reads TGTGCCAGCAGCCCTATACCCTCAAGGAGCTCTGGGGCCAACGTCCTGACTTTC. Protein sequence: CASSPIPSRSSGANVLTF.

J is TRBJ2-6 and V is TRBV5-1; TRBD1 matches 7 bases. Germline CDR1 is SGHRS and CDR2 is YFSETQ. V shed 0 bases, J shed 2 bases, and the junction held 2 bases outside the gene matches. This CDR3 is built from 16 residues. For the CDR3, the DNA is TGCGCCAGCAGCTTGGGACAGGGTCCTGGGGCCAACGTCCTGACTTTC. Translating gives CASSLGQGPGANVLTF.

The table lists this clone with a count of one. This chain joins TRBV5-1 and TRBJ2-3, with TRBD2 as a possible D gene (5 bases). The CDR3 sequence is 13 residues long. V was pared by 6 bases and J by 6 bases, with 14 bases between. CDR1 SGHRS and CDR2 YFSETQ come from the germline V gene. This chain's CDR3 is CASMEVYLDTQYF. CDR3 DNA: TGCGCCAGCATGGAGGTCTACCTGGATACGCAGTATTTT.

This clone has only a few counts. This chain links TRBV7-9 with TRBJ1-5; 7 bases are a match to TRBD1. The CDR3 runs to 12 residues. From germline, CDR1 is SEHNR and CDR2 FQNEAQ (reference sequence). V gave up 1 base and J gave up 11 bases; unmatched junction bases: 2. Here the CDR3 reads CASSLEGQSQHF. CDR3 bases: TGTGCCAGCAGCTTAGAGGGACAGTCCCAGCATTTT.

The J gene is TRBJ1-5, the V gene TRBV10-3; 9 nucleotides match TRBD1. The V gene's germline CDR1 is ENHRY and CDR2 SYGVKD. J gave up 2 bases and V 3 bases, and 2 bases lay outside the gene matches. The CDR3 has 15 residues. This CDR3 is CAISDRDRGNQPQHF. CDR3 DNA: TGTGCCATCAGTGACCGGGACAGGGGCAATCAGCCCCAGCATTTT.

In DNA form, the CDR3 reads TGTGCCACCAGCAGAGGAGGTACGCAGTATTTT. Its protein product is CATSRGGTQYF. The chain couples TRBV15 to TRBJ2-3; D is unresolved. The CDR3 totals 11 residues. V lost 1 base and J 8 bases, leaving 4 bases between the germline ends. Looked up from germline, CDR1 is LNHNV and CDR2 is YYDKDF (reference sequence).

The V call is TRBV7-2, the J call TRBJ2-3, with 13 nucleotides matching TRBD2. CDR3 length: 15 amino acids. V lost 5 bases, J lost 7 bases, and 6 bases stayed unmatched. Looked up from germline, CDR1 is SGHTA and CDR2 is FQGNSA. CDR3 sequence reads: CASSATSGGANTQYF. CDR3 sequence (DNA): TGTGCCAGCAGCGCCACTAGCGGGGGGGCGAATACGCAGTATTTT.

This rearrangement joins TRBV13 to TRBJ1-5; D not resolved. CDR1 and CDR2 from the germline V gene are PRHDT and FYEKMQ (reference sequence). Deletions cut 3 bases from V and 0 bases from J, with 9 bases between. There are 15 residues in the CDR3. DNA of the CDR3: TGTGCCAGCAGCTTTGGCAGTAATAGCAATCAGCCCCAGCATTTT. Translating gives CASSFGSNSNQPQHF.

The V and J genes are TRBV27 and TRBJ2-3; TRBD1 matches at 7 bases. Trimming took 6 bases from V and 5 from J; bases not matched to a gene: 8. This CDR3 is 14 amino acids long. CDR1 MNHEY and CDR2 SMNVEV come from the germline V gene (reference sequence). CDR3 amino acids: CASRLTGRIDTQYF. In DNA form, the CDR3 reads TGTGCCAGCAGACTGACAGGGAGAATAGATACGCAGTATTTT.

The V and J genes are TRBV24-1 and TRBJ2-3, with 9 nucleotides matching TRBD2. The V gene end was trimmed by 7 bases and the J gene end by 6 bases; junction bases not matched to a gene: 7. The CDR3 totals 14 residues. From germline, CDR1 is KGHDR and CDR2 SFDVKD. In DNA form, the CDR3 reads TGTGCCACCAGGCCTAGCGGGGCCGCGGATACGCAGTATTTT. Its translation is CATRPSGAADTQYF.

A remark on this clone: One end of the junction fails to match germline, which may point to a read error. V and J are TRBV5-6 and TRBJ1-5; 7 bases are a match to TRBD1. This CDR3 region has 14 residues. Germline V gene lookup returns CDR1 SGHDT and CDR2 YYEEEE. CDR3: CASSSRQGGQPRHF. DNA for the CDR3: TGTGCCAGCAGCTCAAGACAGGGAGGTCAGCCCCGGCATTTT.

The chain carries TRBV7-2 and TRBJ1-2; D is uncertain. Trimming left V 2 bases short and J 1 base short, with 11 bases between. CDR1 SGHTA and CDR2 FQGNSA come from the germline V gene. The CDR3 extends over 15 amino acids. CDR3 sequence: CASSLSPDYNYGYTF. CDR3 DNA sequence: TGTGCCAGCAGCTTATCGCCGGACTATAACTATGGCTACACCTTC.

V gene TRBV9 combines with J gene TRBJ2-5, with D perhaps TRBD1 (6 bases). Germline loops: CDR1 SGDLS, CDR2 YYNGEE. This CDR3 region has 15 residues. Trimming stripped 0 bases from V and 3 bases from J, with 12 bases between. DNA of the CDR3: TGTGCCAGCAGCGTAGGGGGACATTTGAAAGAGACCCAGTACTTC. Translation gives CASSVGGHLKETQYF. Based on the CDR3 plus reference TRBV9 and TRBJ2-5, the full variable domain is DSGVTQTPKHLITATGQRVTLRCSPRSGDLSVYWYQQSLDQGLQFLIQYYNGEERAKGNILERFSAQQFPDLHSELNLSSLELGDSALYFCASSVGGHLKETQYFGPGTRLLVL.

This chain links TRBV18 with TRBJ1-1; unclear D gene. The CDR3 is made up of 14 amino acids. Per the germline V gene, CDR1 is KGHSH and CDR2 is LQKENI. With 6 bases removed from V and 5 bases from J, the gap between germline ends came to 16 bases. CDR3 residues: CASSVGPGRTEAFF. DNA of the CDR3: TGTGCCAGCTCGGTCGGGCCCGGGAGGACTGAAGCTTTCTTT.

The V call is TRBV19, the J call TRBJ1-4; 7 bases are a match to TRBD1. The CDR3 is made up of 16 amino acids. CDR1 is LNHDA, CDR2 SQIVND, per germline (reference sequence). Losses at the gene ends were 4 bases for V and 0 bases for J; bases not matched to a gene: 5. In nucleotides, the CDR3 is TGTGCCAGTAGTACCGGACAGGTGGCAACTAATGAAAAACTGTTTTTT. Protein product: CASSTGQVATNEKLFF.

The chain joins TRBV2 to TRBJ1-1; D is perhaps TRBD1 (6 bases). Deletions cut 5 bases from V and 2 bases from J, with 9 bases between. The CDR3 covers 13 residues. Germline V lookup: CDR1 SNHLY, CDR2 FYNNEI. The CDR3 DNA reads TGTGCCAGCAGTTTACAGGGAAACACTGAAGCTTTCTTT. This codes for CASSLQGNTEAFF.

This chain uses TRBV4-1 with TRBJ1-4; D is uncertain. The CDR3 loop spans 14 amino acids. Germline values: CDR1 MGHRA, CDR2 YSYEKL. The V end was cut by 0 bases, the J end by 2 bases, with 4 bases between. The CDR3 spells CASSQDPTNEKLFF. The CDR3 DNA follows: TGCGCCAGCAGCCAAGATCCGACTAATGAAAAACTGTTTTTT.

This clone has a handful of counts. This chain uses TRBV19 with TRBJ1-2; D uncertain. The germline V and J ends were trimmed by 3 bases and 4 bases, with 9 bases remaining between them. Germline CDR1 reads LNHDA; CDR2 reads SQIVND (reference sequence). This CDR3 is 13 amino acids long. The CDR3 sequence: CASSMAVIYGYTF. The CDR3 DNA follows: TGTGCCAGTAGTATGGCAGTCATCTATGGCTACACCTTC.

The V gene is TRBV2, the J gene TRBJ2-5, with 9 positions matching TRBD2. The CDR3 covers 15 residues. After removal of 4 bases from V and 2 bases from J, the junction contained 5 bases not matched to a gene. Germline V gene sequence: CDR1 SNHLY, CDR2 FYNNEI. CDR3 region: CASSAPTSGQETQYF. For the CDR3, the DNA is TGTGCCAGCAGTGCCCCTACTAGCGGGCAAGAGACCCAGTACTTC.